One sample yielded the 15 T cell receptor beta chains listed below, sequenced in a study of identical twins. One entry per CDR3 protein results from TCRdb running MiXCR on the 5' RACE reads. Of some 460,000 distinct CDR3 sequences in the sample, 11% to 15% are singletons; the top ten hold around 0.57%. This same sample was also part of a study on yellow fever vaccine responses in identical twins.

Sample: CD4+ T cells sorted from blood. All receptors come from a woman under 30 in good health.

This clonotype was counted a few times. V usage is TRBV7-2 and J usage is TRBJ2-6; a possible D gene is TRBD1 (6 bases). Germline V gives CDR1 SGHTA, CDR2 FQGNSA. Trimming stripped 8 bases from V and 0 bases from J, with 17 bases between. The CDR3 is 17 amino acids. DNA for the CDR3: TGTGCCAGCTATTTGGACAGCCTAAGCTCTGGGGCCAACGTCCTGACTTTC. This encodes CASYLDSLSSGANVLTF. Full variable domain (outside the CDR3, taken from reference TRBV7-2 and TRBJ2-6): GAGVSQSPSNKVTEKGKDVELRCDPISGHTALYWYRQSLGQGLEFLIYFQGNSAPDKSGLPSDRFSAERTGGSVSTLTIQRTQQEDSAVYLCASYLDSLSSGANVLTFGAGSRLTVL.

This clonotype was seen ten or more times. This chain's CDR3 is CSAVAGSYNEQFF. The CDR3 nucleotides are TGCAGTGCGGTAGCGGGCTCCTACAATGAGCAGTTCTTC. This chain connects TRBV20-1 to TRBJ2-1, with TRBD2 matching over 7 bases. Unmatched junction bases numbered 2, after V lost 6 bases and J lost 0 bases. Germline lookup yields CDR1 DFQATT and CDR2 SNEGSKA (reference sequence). The CDR3 consists of 13 residues.

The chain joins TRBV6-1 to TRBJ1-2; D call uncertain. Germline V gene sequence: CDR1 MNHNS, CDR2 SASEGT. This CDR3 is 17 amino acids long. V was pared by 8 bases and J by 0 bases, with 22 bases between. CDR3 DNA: TGTGCCAGCCGCACCGGGATATCCTCCTCTACTAACTATGGCTACACCTTC. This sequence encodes CASRTGISSSTNYGYTF.

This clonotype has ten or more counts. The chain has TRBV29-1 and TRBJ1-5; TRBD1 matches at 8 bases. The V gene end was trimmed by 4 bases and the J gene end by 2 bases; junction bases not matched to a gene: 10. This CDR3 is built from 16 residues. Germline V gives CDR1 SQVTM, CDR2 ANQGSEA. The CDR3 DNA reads TGCAGCGTTGGAGGACAGGGAGTAAACGGCAATCAGCCCCAGCATTTT. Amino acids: CSVGGQGVNGNQPQHF.

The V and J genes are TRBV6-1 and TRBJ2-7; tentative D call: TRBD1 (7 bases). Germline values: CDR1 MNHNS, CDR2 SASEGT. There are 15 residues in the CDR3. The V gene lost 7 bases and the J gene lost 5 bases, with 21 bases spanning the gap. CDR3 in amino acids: CASIPQGGVRDEQYF. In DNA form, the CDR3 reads TGTGCCAGCATCCCGCAGGGGGGAGTTCGGGACGAGCAGTACTTC.

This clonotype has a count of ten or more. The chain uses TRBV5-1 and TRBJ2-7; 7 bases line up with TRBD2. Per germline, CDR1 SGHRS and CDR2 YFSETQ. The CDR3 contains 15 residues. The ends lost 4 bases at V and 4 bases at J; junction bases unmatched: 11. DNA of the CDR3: TGCGCCAGCAGCCCAGCCCGGGACTACAAATACGAGCAGTACTTC. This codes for CASSPARDYKYEQYF.

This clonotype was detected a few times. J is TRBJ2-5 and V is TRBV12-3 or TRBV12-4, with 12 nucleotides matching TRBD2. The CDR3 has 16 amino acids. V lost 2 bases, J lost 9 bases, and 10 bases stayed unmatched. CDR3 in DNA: TGTGCCAGCAGTTTATCTAGCGGGGGGGGCCTGATGGCCCAGTACTTC. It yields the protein CASSLSSGGGLMAQYF.

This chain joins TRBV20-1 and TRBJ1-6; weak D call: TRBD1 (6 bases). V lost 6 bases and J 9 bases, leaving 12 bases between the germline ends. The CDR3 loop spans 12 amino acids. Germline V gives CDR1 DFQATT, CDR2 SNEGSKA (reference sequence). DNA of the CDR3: TGCAGTGCCCGCGCGGGGGCTTCACCCCTCCACTTT. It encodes CSARAGASPLHF.

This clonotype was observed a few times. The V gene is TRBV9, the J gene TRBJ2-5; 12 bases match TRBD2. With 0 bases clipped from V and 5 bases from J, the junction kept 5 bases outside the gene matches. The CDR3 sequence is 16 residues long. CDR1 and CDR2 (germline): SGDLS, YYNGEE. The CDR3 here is CASSVAGLAGMETQYF. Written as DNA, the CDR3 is TGTGCCAGCAGCGTAGCCGGACTAGCGGGGATGGAGACCCAGTACTTC. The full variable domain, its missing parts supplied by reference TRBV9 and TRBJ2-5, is DSGVTQTPKHLITATGQRVTLRCSPRSGDLSVYWYQQSLDQGLQFLIQYYNGEERAKGNILERFSAQQFPDLHSELNLSSLELGDSALYFCASSVAGLAGMETQYFGPGTRLLVL.

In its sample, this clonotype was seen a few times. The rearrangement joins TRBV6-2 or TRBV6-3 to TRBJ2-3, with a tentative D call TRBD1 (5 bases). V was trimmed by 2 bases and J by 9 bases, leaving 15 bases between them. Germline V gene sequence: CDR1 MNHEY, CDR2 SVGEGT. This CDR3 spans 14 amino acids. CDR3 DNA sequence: TGTGCCAGCAGTTACCCGGACACTACACGGACGCAGTATTTT. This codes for CASSYPDTTRTQYF.

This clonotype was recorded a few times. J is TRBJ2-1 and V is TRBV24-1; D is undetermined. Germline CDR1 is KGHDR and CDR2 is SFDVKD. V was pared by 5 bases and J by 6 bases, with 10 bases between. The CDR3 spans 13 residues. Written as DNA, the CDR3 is TGTGCCACCAGTGTTAGTTTGAGCAATGAGCAGTTCTTC. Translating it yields CATSVSLSNEQFF.

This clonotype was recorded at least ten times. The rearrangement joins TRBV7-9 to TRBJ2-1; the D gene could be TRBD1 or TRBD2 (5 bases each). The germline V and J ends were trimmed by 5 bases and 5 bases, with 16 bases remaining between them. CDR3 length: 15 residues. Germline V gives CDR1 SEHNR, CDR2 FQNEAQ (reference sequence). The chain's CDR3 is CASSDGGASHNEQFF. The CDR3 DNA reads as TGTGCCAGCAGCGATGGGGGAGCAAGCCACAATGAGCAGTTCTTC.

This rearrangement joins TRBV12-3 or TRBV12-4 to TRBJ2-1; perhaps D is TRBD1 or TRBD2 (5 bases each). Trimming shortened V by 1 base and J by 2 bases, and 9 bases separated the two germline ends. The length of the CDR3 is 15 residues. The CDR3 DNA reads TGTGCCAGCAGTTTAGAACCGGGGCCCTACAATGAGCAGTTCTTC. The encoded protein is CASSLEPGPYNEQFF.

The CDR3 sequence: CASRNTGGVEKLFF. The CDR3 bases are TGTGCCAGCAGGAATACGGGGGGCGTAGAAAAACTGTTTTTT. This rearrangement joins TRBV6-1 to TRBJ1-4, with TRBD1 as a possible D gene (6 bases). Trimming shortened V by 6 bases and J by 8 bases, and 16 bases separated the two germline ends. CDR3 length equals 14 residues. Germline V gene lookup returns CDR1 MNHNS and CDR2 SASEGT.

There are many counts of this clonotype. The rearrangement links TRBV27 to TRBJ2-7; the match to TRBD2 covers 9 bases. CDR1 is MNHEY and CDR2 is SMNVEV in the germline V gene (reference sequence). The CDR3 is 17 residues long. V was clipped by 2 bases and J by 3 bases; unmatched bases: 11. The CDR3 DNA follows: TGTGCCAGCAGTTTAGGGCTAGCGGGAAGCTTAATCTACGAGCAGTACTTC. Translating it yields CASSLGLAGSLIYEQYF.